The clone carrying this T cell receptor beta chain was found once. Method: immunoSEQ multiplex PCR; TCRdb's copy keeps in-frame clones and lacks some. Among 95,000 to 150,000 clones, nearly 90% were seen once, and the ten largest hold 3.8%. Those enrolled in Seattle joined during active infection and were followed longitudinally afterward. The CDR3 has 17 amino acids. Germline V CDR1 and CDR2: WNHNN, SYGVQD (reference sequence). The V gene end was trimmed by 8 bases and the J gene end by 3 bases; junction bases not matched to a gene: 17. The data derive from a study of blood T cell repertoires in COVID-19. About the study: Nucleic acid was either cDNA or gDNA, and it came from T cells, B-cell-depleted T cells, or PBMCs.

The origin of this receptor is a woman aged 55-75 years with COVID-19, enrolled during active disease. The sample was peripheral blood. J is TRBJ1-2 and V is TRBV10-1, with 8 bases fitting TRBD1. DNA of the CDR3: TGCGCCAGCCATTATTTGGGACAGGCCTCGGGGGACTATGGCTACACCTTC. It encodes CASHYLGQASGDYGYTF.